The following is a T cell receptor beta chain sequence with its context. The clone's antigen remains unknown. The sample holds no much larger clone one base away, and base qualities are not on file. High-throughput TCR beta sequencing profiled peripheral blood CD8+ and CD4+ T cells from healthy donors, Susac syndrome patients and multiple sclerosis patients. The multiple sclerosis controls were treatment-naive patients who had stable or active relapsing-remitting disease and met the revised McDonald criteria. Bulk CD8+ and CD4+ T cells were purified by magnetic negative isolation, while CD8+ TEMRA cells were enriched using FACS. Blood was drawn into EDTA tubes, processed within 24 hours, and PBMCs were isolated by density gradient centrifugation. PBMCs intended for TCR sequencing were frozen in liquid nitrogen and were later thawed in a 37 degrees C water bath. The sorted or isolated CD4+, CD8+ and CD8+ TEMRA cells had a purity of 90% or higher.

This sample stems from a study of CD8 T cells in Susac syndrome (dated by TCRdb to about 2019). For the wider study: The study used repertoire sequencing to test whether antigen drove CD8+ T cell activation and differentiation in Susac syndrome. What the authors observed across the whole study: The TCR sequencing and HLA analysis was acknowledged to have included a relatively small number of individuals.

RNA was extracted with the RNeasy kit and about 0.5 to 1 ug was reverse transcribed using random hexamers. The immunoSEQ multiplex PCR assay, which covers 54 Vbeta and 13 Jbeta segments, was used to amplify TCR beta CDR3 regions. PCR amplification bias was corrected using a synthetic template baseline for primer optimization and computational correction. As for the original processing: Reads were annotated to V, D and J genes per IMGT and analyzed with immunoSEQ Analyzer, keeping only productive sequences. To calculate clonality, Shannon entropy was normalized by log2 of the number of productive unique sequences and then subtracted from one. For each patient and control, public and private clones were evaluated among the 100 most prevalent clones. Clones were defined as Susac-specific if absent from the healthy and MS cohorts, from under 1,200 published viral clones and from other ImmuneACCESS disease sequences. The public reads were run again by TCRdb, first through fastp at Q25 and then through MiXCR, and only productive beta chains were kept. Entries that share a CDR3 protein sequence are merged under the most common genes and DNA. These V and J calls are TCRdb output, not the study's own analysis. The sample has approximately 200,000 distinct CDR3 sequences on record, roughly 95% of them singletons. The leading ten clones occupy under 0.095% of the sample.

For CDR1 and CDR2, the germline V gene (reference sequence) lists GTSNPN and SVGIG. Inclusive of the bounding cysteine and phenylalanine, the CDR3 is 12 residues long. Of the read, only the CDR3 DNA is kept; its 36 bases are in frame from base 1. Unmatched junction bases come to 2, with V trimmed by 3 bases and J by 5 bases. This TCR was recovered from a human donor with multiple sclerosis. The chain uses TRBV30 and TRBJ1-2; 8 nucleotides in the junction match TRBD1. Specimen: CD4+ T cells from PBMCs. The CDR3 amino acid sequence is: CAWSRQGYGYTF. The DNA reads TGTGCCTGGAGCCGACAGGGGTATGGCTACACCTTC. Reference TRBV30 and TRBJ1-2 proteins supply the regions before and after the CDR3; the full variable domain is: SQTIHQWPATLVQPVGSPLSLECTVEGTSNPNLYWYRQAAGRGLQLLFYSVGIGQISSEVPQNLSASRPQDRQFILSSKKLLLSDSGFYLCAWSRQGYGYTFGSGTRLTVV.